The TCR beta chain under discussion was sequenced for a study of cytomegalovirus exposure and HLA in healthy donors (dated by TCRdb to the late 2010s). With respect to the entire study: In an earlier analysis of 450 to 750 of the donors, around 300 Gb of sequence data and approximately 100 million unique TCR beta sequences from some 170 million T cells were reported. To predict cytomegalovirus infection status, the study brought together high-throughput TCR immunosequencing, statistical association of individual TCRs with disease status, and machine learning. Roughly 300 gigabases of sequencing data and around 85 million unique TCR sequences made up an early release that covered approximately 620 HLA-typed donors. In a later genetic analysis, genome-wide SNP genotypes for about 65% of the 666 donors were used, and that subset was treated as a discovery cohort. A separate validation cohort of approximately 120 different subjects was used in addition to the approximately 640-subject first cohort. An earlier analysis of several hundred of the donors used high-throughput TCR beta sequencing to judge whether each TCR beta V gene segment behaved as functional or pseudogenic. Class I and class II HLA loci were covered by the typing at four-digit resolution. The study aimed to test whether signatures of past pathogen exposure could be identified by cataloging public T cell receptors. About 5 DR-DQ haplotypes were handled as single units for association and clustering, since linkage in the cohort was strong. Donor age, sex, ethnicity and CMV serostatus were compiled together with the repertoire data. Rather than drawing on any new phenotypic data, the later analysis identified candidate immune exposures from TCR beta sequences and the way those sequences occurred across donors. The study used immunosequencing to profile the T cell repertoires of several hundred subjects and linked those repertoires to cytomegalovirus serostatus. Of the roughly 390 genotyped donors, 65% to 90% fell in the genetic ancestry cluster associated with self-reported Caucasian donors. All discovery cohort repertoires had been generated on a single sequencing platform. Across approximately 400 genotyped donors of the cohort, an average of about 250,000 unique TCR beta nucleotide sequences per donor were sequenced, and roughly 17% of those sequences were non-productive. The number of typed donors differed by locus: roughly 629-630 for A, B, C, DRB1 and DQB1; approximately 530 for DQA1; fewer than 610 for DPA1; and 450 to 480 for DPB1. In a later analysis, previously published TCR beta repertoires from 550 to 700 donors were re-analyzed and high-resolution HLA genotyping was added so that TCR occurrence patterns could be studied.

The library came from the immunoSEQ multiplex PCR assay. A mixture of 60 forward primers for TCR Vbeta segments and 13 reverse primers for TCR Jbeta segments was used in the multiplex PCR. Amplification of the CDR3 region of rearranged TCR beta genes was performed with a multiplex PCR assay on genomic DNA. The Illumina HiSeq System was used to sequence the amplified TCR beta libraries as 87-base-pair reads. In the original analysis: A later analysis tallied 75 million to 95 million unique TCR beta chains across the 640 or so repertoires, and approximately 11 million of those chains were shared by two or more donors. Raw reads were error-corrected and collapsed into unique sequences with a nearest-neighbor algorithm that merged closely related sequences to remove PCR and sequencing errors. CDR3 sequences were aligned to IMGT reference sequences to assign V, D and J gene segments. For a sequence to be retained, a match of at least six nucleotides was required to both a V gene segment and a J gene segment. A rearrangement counted as productive if the CDR3 had no stop codons and remained in frame with V and J, and every other rearrangement counted as non-productive. Following IMGT convention, CDR3 was defined as the stretch from the second conserved V-encoded cysteine up to the conserved J-encoded phenylalanine. In an earlier analysis of around 540 of the donors, sequences lacking an unambiguous match to a single V gene segment were excluded. An earlier analysis of approximately 590 of the donors called V segments functional above 56.7% productive rearrangements and segregating when the between-donor standard deviation exceeded 5%. A statistical classification framework was built for diagnosing cytomegalovirus status from the catalog of TCR beta chain sequences. In a later analysis, TCR nucleotide sequences were compared against IMGT/GENE-DB human TR gene sequences so that V and J genes could be assigned. Using the TCRdist pipeline, a later analysis assigned CDR3 sequences along with most-parsimonious VDJ recombination scenarios. A later analysis defined each TCR beta chain by its CDR3 amino acid sequence plus V-gene family, and excluded reads lacking a unique V-gene family. To address suspected cross-contamination and a sequencing artifact, a later analysis removed roughly 640 highly shared, low-generation-probability nucleotide sequences. In a later analysis, a clonal expansion index for each public chain was calculated from normalized within-repertoire ranks of inferred template counts. In a later analysis, generation probabilities were computed with a VDJ recombination model fitted to out-of-frame rearrangements, and the resulting probabilities were checked against IGoR. A later analysis scored TCR-TCR, TCR-HLA and TCR-CMV co-occurrence with hypergeometric tests, applying a repertoire-size bias correction to TCR pairs. In a later analysis, false discovery rates were estimated by permuting HLA or CMV assignments 20 times. A later analysis grouped co-occurring TCRs with DBSCAN, adding TCRdist sequence similarity when clustering within HLA-allele-positive subsets. Repertoires with fewer than 30,000 or more than 120,000 public chains, plus five repertoires with anomalous nucleotide sharing, were excluded from co-occurrence clustering. TCRdb holds this immuneACCESS table with in-frame rearrangements only. Some clones are missing; in checked studies, unresolved V genes explain under half, and the rest has no known cause. V, J and clone size derive from that table, while D and trimming were established from the DNA sequence. The sample table contains 85,000 to 130,000 clones; only one count was recorded for 60% to 80% of them. The top ten clones comprise 5.8% of the sample.

The cohort consisted of some 670 healthy bone marrow donors. At the time of sampling, all cohort members were nominally healthy, though unrecorded immune exposures were likely present. The donor was CMV seropositive and belonged to the group of about 290 seropositive cohort members. Every donor gave a peripheral blood sample, and the peripheral blood mononuclear cells from that sample were used for TCR beta sequencing. The Qiagen DNeasy Blood Extraction Kit was used to extract genomic DNA from the blood cell samples. CDR1 and CDR2 were assigned from the germline V gene as MNHEY and SVGAGI. V is pared back by 7 bases and J by 9 bases, with 4 bases lying between the germline termini. The CDR3 contains 8 residues, cysteine and phenylalanine counted. Kept here is only the CDR3 DNA, which spans 24 bases and is read in frame from base 1. This clone was counted only a few times. Its antigen is not yet known. It has no much larger one-base neighbor in the sample; base qualities were not kept.

The investigation overall reported the following: Cytomegalovirus status was reported to be diagnosed by the classifier with high specificity and sensitivity in both the original and validation cohorts. A later analysis found that HLA-associated TCR beta chains were more clonally expanded and had lower generation probabilities than equally common non-associated chains. According to a later analysis, most CMV-associated TCR beta chains appeared to be HLA-restricted, and the HLA associations seemed to be driven largely by CMV exposure. A few of the identified cytomegalovirus-associated TCR beta chains were confirmed in vitro to be specific for cytomegalovirus antigens. A cluster of highly shared sequence variants was judged likely to represent a technical artifact of the sequencing pipeline. In a later analysis, several top co-occurrence clusters were reported to appear linked to parvovirus B19, influenza, CMV and Epstein-Barr virus. Assigning TCR associations to individual alleles was difficult when HLA alleles, especially DR and DQ, strongly co-occurred. Broadly in line with IMGT annotations, most TCR beta V segments showed up in productive rearrangements about 90% or about 30% of the time in an earlier analysis of approximately 600 of the donors. In a later genetic analysis, fewer N-insertions in productive TCRs were reported among donors in an Asian-associated ancestry cluster than the roughly 700-donor mean. The 87-base-pair reads could not distinguish some IMGT-functional V segments, including TRBV6-2 and TRBV6-3, so those segments were excluded. Linkage disequilibrium might explain the correlated functional status among segregating V segments, but an unknown experimental factor could not be excluded. The authors suggested that the approach could potentially be extended to other disease states and immunological phenotypes. A later analysis found that TCR association rates varied across HLA loci, with DRB1 alleles showing the most associated TCRs and HLA-C alleles the fewest. Sequencing depth was assumed to be roughly uniform across donors in the presence/absence analyses, though that assumption may not hold. CMV serostatus was the only immune exposure information available for the cohort. The earlier analysis of almost 600 of the donors excluded seventeen rarely observed V segments, including chromosome 9 orphons, because counts were too low. Most TCR sequences were seen in very few donors, while some public TCRs were found in many individuals. Because HLA typing was unavailable for some donors at each locus, only the typed subset was used in association tests. In the study, some 180 TCR beta chains were listed as associated with cytomegalovirus. This cohort had only TCR beta chains sequenced, and the lack of alpha or paired-chain data limited which features could be detected. Specific HLA alleles were associated with roughly 16,000 TCR beta sequences at a false discovery rate of 0.05 in a later analysis. A further reported finding was that TCR beta sequences accurately predicted the HLA-A and HLA-B alleles for most subjects in the first cohort. A later genetic analysis associated a missense DCLRE1C variant with V-gene and J-gene trimming of TCR beta chains, and an independent cohort replicated the association.

Sequencing was carried out using PBMCs. The rearrangement joined TRBV6-5 to TRBJ2-7; confidence is insufficient to name the D gene. This TCR derives from a man between 60 and 75 years old in good health and CMV-seropositive. The DNA is TGTGCCAGCAACTGGCAGTACTTC. This encodes CASNWQYF.